This T cell receptor (beta chain) was identified during a study of coeliac disease. Sequencing was performed with immunoSEQ multiplex PCR; in TCRdb, only in-frame clones are kept and a portion is missing. This table holds approximately 4,400 clones, 64% found once. The sequence was collected from a woman in her thirties without celiac disease. Input material: lymphocytes from the gut lamina propria.

The CDR3 coding sequence is TGTGCCAGCAGTACAGGACAGGTTAACTATGGCTACACCTTC. Encoded protein: CASSTGQVNYGYTF. This chain joins TRBV28 and TRBJ1-2; 7 bases are a match to TRBD1. The CDR3 has 14 amino acids. CDR1 is MDHEN, CDR2 SYDVKM, per germline. The trim removed 5 bases at V and 1 base at J, leaving 4 bases unmatched.